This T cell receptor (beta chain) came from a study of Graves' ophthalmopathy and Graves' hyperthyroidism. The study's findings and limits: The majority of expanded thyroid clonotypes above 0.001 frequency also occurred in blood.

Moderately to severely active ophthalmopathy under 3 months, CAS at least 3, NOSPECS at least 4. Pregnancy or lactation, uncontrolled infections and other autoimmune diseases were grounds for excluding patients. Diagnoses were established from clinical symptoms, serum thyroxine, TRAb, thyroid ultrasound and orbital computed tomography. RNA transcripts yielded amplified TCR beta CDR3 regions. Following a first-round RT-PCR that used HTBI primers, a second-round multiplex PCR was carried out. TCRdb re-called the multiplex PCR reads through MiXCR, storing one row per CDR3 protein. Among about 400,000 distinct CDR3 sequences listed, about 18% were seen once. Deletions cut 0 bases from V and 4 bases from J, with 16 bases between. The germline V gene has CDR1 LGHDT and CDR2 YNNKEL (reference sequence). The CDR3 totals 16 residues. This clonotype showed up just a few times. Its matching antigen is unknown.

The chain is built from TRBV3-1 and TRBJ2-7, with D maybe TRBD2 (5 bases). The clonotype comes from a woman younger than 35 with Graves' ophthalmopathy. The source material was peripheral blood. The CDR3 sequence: CASSQEVGQRTYEQYF. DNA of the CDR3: TGTGCCAGCAGCCAAGAGGTCGGGCAGCGGACTTACGAGCAGTACTTC.